The present entry profiles one T cell receptor (beta chain) with its context. A library of TCRbeta sequences, prepared with unique molecular identifiers, was generated. Using its own MiXCR run on the PCR reads, TCRdb lists one record per CDR3 protein. The sample contains around 700,000 distinct CDR3 sequences, about an eighth of which appear only once. The data derive from a study of T-cell reconstitution after alpha-beta-depleted transplantation in children. CDR1 is DFQATT and CDR2 is SNEGSKA in the germline V gene (reference sequence). Deletions cut 6 bases from V and 4 bases from J, with 19 bases between. The CDR3 extends over 15 amino acids.

This TCR was recovered from a girl under 10 years old with congenital amegakaryocytic thrombocytopenia, due to receive a stem cell transplant. The chain recombines TRBV20-1 with TRBJ2-1, with D possibly matching TRBD2 (6 bases). The material sequenced was PBMCs, taken before TCRalphabeta/CD19-depleted stem cell transplant. CDR3 in amino acids: CSAQETTGGYNEQFF. The CDR3 bases are TGCAGTGCCCAGGAAACAACCGGGGGTTACAATGAGCAGTTCTTC.